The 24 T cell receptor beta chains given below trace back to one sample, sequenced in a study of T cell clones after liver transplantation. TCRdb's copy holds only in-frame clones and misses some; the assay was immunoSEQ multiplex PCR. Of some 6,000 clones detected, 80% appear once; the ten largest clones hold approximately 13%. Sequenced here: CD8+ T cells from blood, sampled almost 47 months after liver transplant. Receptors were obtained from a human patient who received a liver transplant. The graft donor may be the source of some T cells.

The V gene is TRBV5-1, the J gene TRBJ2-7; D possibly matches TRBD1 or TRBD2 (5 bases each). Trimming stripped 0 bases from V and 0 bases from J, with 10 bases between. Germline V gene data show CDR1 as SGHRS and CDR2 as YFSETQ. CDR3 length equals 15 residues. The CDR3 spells CASSLVGPRSYEQYF. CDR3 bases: TGCGCCAGCAGCTTGGTGGGACCTCGCTCCTACGAGCAGTACTTC.

The CDR3 protein is CASSFEGLSDTEAFF. The CDR3 coding sequence is TGTGCCAGCAGTTTTGAGGGGCTCTCCGACACTGAAGCTTTCTTT. The chain joins TRBV28 to TRBJ1-1; tentatively, D is TRBD1 (5 bases). The CDR3 length is 15 residues. The ends were cut back, 3 bases at V and 3 bases at J, with 14 bases in the middle. In germline, CDR1 is MDHEN, CDR2 SYDVKM.

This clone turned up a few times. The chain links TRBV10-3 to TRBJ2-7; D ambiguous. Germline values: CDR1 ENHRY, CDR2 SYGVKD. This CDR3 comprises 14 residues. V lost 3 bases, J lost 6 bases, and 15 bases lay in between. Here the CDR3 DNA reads TGTGCCATCAGTGAAGTCGAACCACCGGGCGAGCAGTACTTC. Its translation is CAISEVEPPGEQYF.

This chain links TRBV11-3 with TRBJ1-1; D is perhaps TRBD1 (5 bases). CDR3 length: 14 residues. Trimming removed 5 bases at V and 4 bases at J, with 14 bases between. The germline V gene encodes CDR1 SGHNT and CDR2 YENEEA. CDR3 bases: TGTGCCAGCAGCCCCGCAGGGAGGGGCACTGAAGCTTTCTTT. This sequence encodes CASSPAGRGTEAFF.

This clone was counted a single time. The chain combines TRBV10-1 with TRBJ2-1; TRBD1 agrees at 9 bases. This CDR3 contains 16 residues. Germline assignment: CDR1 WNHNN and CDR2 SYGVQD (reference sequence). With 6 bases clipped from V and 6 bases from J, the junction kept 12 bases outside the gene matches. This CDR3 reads CASRWSDRGFVNEQFF. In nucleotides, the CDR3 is TGCGCCAGCAGGTGGTCCGACAGGGGGTTTGTCAATGAGCAGTTCTTC.

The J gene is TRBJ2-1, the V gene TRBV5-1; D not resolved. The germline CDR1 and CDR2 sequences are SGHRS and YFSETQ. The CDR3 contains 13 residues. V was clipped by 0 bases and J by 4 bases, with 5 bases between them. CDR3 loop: CASSLDSYNEQFF. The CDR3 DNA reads TGCGCCAGCAGCTTGGACAGTTACAATGAGCAGTTCTTC.

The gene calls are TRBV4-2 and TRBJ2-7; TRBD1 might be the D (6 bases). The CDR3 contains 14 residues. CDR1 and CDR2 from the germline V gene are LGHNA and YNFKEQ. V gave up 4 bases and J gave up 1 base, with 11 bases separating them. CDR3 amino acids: CASSPTTGSYEQYF. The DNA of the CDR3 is TGTGCCAGCAGCCCCACGACAGGATCCTACGAGCAGTACTTC.

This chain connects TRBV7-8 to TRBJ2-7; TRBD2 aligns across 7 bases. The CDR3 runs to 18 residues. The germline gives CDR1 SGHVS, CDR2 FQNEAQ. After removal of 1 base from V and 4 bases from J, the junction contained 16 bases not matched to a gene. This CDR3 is CASSLETLLLAGEYEQYF. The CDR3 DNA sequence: TGTGCCAGCAGCTTAGAGACCCTCCTACTGGCGGGAGAATACGAGCAGTACTTC.

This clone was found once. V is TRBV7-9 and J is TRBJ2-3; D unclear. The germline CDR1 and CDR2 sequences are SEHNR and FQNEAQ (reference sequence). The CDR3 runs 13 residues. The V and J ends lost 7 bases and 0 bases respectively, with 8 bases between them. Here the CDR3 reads CASTGPSTDTQYF. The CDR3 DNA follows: TGTGCCAGCACCGGCCCTAGCACAGATACGCAGTATTTT.

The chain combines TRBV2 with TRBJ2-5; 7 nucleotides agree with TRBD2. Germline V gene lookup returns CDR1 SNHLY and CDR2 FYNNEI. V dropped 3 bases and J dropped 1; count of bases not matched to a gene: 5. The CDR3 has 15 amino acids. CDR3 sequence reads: CASSEGGSFQETQYF. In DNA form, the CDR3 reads TGTGCCAGCAGTGAGGGCGGGAGCTTCCAAGAGACCCAGTACTTC.

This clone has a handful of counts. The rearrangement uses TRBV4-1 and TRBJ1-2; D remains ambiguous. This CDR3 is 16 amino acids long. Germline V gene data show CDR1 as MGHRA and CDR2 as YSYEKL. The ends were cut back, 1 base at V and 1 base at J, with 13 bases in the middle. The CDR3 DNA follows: TGCGCCAGCAGCCAAGGAGGTCTTGGGAGTAACTATGGCTACACCTTC. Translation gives CASSQGGLGSNYGYTF.

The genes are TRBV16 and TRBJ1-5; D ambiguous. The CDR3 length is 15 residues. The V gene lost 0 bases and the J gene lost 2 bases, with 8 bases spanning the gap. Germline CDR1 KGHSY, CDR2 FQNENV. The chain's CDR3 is CASSQSLMGNQPQHF. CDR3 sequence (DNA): TGTGCCAGCAGCCAATCGTTGATGGGCAATCAGCCCCAGCATTTT. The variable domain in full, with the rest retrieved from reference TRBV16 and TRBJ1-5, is GEEVAQTPKHLVRGEGQKAKLYCAPIKGHSYVFWYQQVLKNEFKFLISFQNENVFDETGMPKERFSAKCLPNSPCSLEIQATKLEDSAVYFCASSQSLMGNQPQHFGDGTRLSIL.

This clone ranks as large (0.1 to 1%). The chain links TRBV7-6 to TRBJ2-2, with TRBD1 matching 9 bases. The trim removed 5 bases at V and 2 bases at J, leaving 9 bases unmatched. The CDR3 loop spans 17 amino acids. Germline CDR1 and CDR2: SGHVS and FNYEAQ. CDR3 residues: CASSNRQGVVNTGELFF. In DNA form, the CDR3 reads TGTGCCAGCAGCAACCGACAGGGGGTCGTTAACACCGGGGAGCTGTTTTTT.

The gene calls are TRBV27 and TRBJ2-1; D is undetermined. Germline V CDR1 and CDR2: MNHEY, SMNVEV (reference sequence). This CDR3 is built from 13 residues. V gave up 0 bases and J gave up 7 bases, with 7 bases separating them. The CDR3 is CASSLSSSNEQFF. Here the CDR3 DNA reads TGTGCCAGCAGTTTATCGTCATCTAATGAGCAGTTCTTC.

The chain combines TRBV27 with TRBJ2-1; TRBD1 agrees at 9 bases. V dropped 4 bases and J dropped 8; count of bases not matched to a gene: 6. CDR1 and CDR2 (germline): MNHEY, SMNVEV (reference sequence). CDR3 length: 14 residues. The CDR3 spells CASSSGQGGHEQFF. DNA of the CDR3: TGTGCCAGCAGTTCGGGACAGGGAGGCCATGAGCAGTTCTTC.

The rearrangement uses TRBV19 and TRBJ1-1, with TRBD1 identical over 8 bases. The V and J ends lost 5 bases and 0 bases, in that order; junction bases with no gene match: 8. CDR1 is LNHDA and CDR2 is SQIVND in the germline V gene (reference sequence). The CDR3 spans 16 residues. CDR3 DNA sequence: TGTGCCAGTAGTCTCAGTAACAGGGGGTTGAACACTGAAGCTTTCTTT. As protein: CASSLSNRGLNTEAFF. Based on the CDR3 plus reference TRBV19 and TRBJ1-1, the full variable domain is DGGITQSPKYLFRKEGQNVTLSCEQNLNHDAMYWYRQDPGQGLRLIYYSQIVNDFQKGDIAEGYSVSREKKESFPLTVTSAQKNPTAFYLCASSLSNRGLNTEAFFGQGTRLTVV.

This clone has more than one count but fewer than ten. CDR3 sequence (DNA): TGTGCCAGCAGCTTAGCTCTTGAATGGGGGGTGAACGGCTACACCTTC. Residues: CASSLALEWGVNGYTF. The chain couples TRBV7-9 to TRBJ1-2; D may be TRBD1 (5 bases). Trimming removed 0 bases from V and 8 bases from J, with 19 bases in between. The length of the CDR3 is 16 residues. Germline loops: CDR1 SEHNR, CDR2 FQNEAQ (reference sequence).

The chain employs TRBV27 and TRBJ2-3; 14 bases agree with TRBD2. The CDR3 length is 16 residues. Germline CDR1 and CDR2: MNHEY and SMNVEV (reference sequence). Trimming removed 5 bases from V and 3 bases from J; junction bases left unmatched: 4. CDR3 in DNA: TGTGCCAGCAGTATGGGACTAGCGGGAGTAACAGATACGCAGTATTTT. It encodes CASSMGLAGVTDTQYF.

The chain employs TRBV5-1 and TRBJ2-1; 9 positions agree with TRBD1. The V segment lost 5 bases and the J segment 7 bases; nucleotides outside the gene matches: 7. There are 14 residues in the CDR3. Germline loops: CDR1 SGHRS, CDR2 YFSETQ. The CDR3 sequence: CASRSGTGRNEQFF. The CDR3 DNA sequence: TGCGCCAGCAGATCAGGGACAGGGAGGAATGAGCAGTTCTTC.

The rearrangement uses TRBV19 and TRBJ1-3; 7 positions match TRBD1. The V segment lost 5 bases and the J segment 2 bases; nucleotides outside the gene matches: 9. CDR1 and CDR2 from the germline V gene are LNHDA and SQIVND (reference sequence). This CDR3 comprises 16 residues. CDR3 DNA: TGTGCCAGTAGTCCGTATTTCCAGGGGGCTGGAAACACCATATATTTT. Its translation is CASSPYFQGAGNTIYF.

The CDR3 loop is CASSPLPGSGANVLTF. The CDR3 DNA is TGTGCCAGCAGCCCACTCCCAGGGTCTGGGGCCAACGTCCTGACTTTC. The rearrangement links TRBV7-6 to TRBJ2-6, with D perhaps matching TRBD1 (5 bases). CDR1 and CDR2 from the germline V gene are SGHVS and FNYEAQ. V was shortened by 5 bases and J by 1 base, with 12 bases between the two germline ends. The CDR3 is 16 residues long.

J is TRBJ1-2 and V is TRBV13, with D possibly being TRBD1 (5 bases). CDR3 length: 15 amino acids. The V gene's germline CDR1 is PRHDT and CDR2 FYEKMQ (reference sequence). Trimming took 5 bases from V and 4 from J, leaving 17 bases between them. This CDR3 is CASSAPGTVFYGYTF. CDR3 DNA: TGTGCCAGCAGCGCTCCCGGGACGGTCTTCTATGGCTACACCTTC.

This CDR3 is CASSGTSGNEQFF. The CDR3 DNA sequence: TGTGCCAGCAGCGGGACTAGCGGAAATGAGCAGTTCTTC. The chain recombines TRBV9 with TRBJ2-1, with 10 bases lining up with TRBD2. Trimming cost V 3 bases and J 7 bases; bases outside gene matches: 1. Looked up from germline, CDR1 is SGDLS and CDR2 is YYNGEE. This CDR3 has 13 residues.

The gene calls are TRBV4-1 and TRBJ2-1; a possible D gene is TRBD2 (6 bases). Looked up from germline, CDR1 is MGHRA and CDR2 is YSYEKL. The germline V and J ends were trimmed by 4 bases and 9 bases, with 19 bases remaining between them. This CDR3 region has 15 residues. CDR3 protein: CASSRGVEERLEQFF. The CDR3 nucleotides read TGCGCCAGCAGCCGGGGGGTAGAAGAACGTCTTGAGCAGTTCTTC.